This TCR beta chain was profiled in a study of OX40 agonist ivuxolimab in advanced cancers. Overall study results and limits: Antigen targets of the expanded peripheral T cells went undetermined.

Regarding this clone: Antigen: not known.

Sequenced by immunoSEQ multiplex PCR; TCRdb stores in-frame clones only, minus some. In the table there are fewer than 100,000 clones, 89% of which are singletons. The clonotype comes from an adult with an advanced solid tumor such as melanoma, head and neck, liver or kidney cancer. This specimen was CD4+ or CD8+ T cells sorted from blood, taken in a trial of the OX40 agonist ivuxolimab.

The CDR3 spells CASSVALNSPLHF. The DNA for the CDR3 is TGCGCCAGCAGTGTTGCTTTAAATTCACCCCTCCACTTT. The chain links TRBV10-2 to TRBJ1-6; D gene uncertain. Trimming took 4 bases from V and 7 from J, leaving 8 bases between them. Germline CDR1 reads WSHSY; CDR2 reads SAAADI. CDR3 length: 13 residues.